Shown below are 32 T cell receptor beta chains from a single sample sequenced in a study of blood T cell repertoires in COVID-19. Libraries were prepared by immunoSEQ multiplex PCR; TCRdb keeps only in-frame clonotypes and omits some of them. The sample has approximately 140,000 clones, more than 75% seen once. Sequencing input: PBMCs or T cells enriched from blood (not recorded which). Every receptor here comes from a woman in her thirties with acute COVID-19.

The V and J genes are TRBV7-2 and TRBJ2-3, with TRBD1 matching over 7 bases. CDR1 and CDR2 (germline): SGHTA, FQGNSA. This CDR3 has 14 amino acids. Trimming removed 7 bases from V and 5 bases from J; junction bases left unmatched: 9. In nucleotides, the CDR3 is TGTGCCAGCACCCAACACAGGGGCCAAGATACGCAGTATTTT. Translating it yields CASTQHRGQDTQYF.

The CDR3 nucleotides read TGTGCCAGCAGTTACGGTAGGGAGTGGAACACTGAAGCTTTCTTT. It specifies CASSYGREWNTEAFF. The chain combines TRBV6-5 with TRBJ1-1, with no clear D. This CDR3 has 15 residues. Trimming took off 2 bases at V and 1 base at J, with 11 bases between the two ends. CDR1 and CDR2 from the germline V gene are MNHEY and SVGAGI.

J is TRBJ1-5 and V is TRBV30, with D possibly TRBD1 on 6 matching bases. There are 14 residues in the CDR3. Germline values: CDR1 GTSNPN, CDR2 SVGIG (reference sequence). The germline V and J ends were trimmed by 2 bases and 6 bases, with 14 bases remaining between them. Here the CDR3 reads CAWSPGGQGQPQHF. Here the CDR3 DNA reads TGTGCCTGGAGTCCGGGGGGGCAGGGTCAGCCCCAGCATTTT. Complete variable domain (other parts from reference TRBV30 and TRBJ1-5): SQTIHQWPATLVQPVGSPLSLECTVEGTSNPNLYWYRQAAGRGLQLLFYSVGIGQISSEVPQNLSASRPQDRQFILSSKKLLLSDSGFYLCAWSPGGQGQPQHFGDGTRLSIL.

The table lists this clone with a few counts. In nucleotides, the CDR3 is TGTGCCAGCAGCCCGCGACTCCAACCGGACTACGAGCAGTACTTC. This encodes CASSPRLQPDYEQYF. The chain employs TRBV3-1 (or the pseudogene TRBV3-2) and TRBJ2-7; no clear D gene. Germline CDR1 is LGHDT and CDR2 is YNNKEL (reference sequence). The ends were cut back, 4 bases at V and 3 bases at J, with 16 bases in the middle. The CDR3 covers 15 residues.

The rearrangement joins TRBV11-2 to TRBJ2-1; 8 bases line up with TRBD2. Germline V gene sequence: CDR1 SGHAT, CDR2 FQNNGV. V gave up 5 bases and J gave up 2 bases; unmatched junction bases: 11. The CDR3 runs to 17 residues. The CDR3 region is CASSHPGRAGAYNEQFF. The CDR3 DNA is TGTGCCAGCAGCCACCCTGGACGAGCGGGAGCCTACAATGAGCAGTTCTTC. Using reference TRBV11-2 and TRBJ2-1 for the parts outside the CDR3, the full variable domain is EAGVAQSPRYKIIEKRQSVAFWCNPISGHATLYWYQQILGQGPKLLIQFQNNGVVDDSQLPKDRFSAERLKGVDSTLKIQPAKLEDSAVYLCASSHPGRAGAYNEQFFGPGTRLTVL.

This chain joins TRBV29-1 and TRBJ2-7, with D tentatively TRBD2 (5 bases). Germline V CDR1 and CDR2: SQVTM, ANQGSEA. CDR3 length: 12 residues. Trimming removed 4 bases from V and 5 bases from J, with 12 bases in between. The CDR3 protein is CSVVGQEDEQYF. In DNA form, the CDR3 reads TGCAGCGTTGTTGGCCAGGAGGACGAGCAGTACTTC.

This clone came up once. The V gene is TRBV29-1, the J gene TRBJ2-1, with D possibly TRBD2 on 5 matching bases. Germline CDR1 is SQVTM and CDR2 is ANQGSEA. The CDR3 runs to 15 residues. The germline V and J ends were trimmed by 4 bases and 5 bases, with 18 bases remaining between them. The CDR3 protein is CSVATTAVWDNEQFF. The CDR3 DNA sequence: TGCAGCGTTGCGACTACAGCCGTATGGGACAATGAGCAGTTCTTC.

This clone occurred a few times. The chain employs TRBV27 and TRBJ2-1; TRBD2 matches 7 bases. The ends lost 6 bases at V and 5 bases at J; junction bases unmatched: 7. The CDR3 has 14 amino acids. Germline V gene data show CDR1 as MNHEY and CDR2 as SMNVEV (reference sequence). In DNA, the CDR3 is TGTGCCAGCAGCAGGCGGGAGTCACACAATGAGCAGTTCTTC. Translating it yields CASSRRESHNEQFF.

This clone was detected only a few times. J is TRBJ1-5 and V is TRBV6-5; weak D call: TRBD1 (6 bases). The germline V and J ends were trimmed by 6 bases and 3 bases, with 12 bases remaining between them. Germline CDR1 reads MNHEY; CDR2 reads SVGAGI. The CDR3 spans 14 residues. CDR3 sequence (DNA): TGTGCCAGCAGCATTACAGGGTCCAATCAGCCCCAGCATTTT. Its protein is CASSITGSNQPQHF.

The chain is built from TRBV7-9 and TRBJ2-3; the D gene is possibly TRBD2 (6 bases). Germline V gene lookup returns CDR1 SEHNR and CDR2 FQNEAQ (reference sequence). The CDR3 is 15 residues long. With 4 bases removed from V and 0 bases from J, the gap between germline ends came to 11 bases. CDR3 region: CASSSRGYSTDTQYF. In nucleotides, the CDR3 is TGTGCCAGCAGCTCACGGGGGTATAGCACAGATACGCAGTATTTT.

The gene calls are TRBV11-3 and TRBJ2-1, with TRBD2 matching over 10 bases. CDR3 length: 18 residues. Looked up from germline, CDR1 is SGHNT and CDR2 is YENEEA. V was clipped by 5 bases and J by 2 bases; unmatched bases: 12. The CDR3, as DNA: TGTGCCAGCAGCCCAGGGACTAGCGAAGGTTTAGCCTACAATGAGCAGTTCTTC. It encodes CASSPGTSEGLAYNEQFF. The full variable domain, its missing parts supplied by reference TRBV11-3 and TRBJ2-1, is EAGVVQSPRYKIIEKKQPVAFWCNPISGHNTLYWYLQNLGQGPELLIRYENEEAVDDSQLPKDRFSAERLKGVDSTLKIQPAELGDSAVYLCASSPGTSEGLAYNEQFFGPGTRLTVL.

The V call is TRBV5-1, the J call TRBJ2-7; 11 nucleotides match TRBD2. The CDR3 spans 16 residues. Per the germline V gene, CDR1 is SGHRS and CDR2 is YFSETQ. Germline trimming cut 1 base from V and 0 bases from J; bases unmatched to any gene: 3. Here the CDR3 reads CASSLTGTSGSYEQYF. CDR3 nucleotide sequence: TGCGCCAGCAGCTTGACCGGGACTAGCGGCTCCTACGAGCAGTACTTC.

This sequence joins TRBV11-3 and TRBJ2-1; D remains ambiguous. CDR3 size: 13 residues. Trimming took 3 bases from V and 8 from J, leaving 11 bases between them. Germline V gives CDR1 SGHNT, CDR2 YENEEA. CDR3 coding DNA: TGTGCCAGCAGCTTTTTCTCTAATGATGAGCAGTTCTTC. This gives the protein CASSFFSNDEQFF.

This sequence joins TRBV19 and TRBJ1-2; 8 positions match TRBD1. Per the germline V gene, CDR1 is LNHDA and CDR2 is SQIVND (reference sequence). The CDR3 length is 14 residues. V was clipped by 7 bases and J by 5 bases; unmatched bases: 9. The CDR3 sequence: CASKVDRGAYGYTF. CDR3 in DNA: TGTGCCAGTAAGGTCGACAGGGGAGCGTATGGCTACACCTTC.

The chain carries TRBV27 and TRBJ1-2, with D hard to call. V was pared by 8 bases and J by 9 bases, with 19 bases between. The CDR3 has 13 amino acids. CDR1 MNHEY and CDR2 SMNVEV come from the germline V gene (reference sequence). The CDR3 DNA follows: TGTGCCAGCGGACTCATATTGGAAGCGAGCTACACCTTC. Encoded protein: CASGLILEASYTF.

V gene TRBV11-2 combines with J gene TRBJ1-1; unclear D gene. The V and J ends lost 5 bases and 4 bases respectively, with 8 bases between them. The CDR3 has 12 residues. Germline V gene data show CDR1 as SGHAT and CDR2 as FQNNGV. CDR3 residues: CASSHSGTEAFF. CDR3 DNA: TGTGCCAGCAGCCATTCGGGCACTGAAGCTTTCTTT.

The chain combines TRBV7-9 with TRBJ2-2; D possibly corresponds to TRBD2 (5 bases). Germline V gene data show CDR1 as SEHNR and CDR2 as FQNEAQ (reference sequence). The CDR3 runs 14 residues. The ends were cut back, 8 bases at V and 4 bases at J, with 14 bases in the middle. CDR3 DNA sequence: TGTGCCAGCTCAATACGGGGAGTCACCGGGGAGCTGTTTTTT. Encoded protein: CASSIRGVTGELFF.

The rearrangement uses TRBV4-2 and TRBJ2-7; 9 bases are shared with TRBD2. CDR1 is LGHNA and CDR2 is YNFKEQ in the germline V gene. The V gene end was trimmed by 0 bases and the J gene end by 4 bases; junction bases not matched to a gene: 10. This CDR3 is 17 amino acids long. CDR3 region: CASSQESDAGGPYEQYF. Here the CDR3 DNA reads TGTGCCAGCAGCCAAGAATCGGACGCGGGAGGGCCTTACGAGCAGTACTTC.

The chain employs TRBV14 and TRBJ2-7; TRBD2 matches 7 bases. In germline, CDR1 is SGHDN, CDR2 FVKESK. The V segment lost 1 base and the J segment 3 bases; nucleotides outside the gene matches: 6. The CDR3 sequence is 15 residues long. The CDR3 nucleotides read TGTGCCAGCAGCCAAGGTACTAGCGCCTACTACGAGCAGTACTTC. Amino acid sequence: CASSQGTSAYYEQYF.

The CDR3 spells CASSPAMSSPEQFF. CDR3 sequence (DNA): TGTGCCAGCTCACCCGCGATGTCAAGCCCCGAGCAGTTCTTC. V gene TRBV18 combines with J gene TRBJ2-1; D unresolved. The CDR3 contains 14 residues. V was trimmed by 3 bases and J by 10 bases, leaving 16 bases between them. The germline gives CDR1 KGHSH, CDR2 LQKENI.

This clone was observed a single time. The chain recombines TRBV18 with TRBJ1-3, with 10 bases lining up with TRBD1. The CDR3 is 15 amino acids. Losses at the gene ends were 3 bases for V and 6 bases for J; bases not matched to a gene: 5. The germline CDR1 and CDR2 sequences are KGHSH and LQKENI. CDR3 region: CASSPPGQGLNTIYF. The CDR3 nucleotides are TGTGCCAGCTCACCGCCGGGACAGGGGCTAAACACCATATATTTT.

The CDR3 DNA follows: TGCGCCAGCAGCTTGTATGGTTCGGGAGAAGAAAGTATCCACTTT. Translating gives CASSLYGSGEESIHF. The genes are TRBV5-1 and TRBJ1-6; D unclear. Deletions cut 1 base from V and 17 bases from J, with 22 bases between. CDR3 length equals 15 residues. Germline-derived CDR1 and CDR2 are SGHRS and YFSETQ. The full variable domain, its missing parts supplied by reference TRBV5-1 and TRBJ1-6, is KAGVTQTPRYLIKTRGQQVTLSCSPISGHRSVSWYQQTPGQGLQFLFEYFSETQRNKGNFPGRFSGRQFSNSRSEMNVSTLELGDSALYLCASSLYGSGEESIHFGNGTRLTVT.

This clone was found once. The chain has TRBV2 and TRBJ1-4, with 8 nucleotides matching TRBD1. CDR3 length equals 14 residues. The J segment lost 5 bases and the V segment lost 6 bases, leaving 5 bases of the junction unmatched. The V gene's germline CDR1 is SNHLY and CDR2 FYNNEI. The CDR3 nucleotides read TGTGCCAGCAGAGAGACAGGGGTGAATGAAAAACTGTTTTTT. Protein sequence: CASRETGVNEKLFF. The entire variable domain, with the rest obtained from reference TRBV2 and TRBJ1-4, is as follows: EPEVTQTPSHQVTQMGQEVILRCVPISNHLYFYWYRQILGQKVEFLVSFYNNEISEKSEIFDDQFSVERPDGSNFTLKIRSTKLEDSAMYFCASRETGVNEKLFFGSGTQLSVL.

CDR3 protein: CASRLQGNTGELFF. The CDR3 bases are TGTGCCAGCAGGCTACAGGGGAACACCGGGGAGCTGTTTTTT. The gene calls are TRBV28 and TRBJ2-2; D is perhaps TRBD1 (6 bases). The germline gives CDR1 MDHEN, CDR2 SYDVKM. The V gene lost 6 bases and the J gene lost 1 base, with 9 bases spanning the gap. The CDR3 is 14 residues long.

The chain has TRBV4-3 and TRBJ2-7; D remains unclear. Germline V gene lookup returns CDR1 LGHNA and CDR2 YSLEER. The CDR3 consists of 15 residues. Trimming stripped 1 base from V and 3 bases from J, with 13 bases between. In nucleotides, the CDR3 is TGCGCCAGCAGCCAAGGTAGTAGTAAAAGCTACGAGCAGTACTTC. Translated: CASSQGSSKSYEQYF.

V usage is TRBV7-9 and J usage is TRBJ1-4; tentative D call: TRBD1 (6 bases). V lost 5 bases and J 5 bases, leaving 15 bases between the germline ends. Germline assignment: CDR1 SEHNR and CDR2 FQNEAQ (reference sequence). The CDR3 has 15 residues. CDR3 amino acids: CASSPGTGKNEKLFF. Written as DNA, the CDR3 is TGTGCCAGCAGCCCAGGTACAGGGAAAAATGAAAAACTGTTTTTT. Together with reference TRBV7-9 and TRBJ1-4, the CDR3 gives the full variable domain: DTGVSQNPRHKITKRGQNVTFRCDPISEHNRLYWYRQTLGQGPEFLTYFQNEAQLEKSRLLSDRFSAERPKGSFSTLEIQRTEQGDSAMYLCASSPGTGKNEKLFFGSGTQLSVL.

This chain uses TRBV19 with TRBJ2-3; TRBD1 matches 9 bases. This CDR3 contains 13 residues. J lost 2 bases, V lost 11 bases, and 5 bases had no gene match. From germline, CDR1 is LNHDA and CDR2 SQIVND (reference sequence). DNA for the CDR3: TGTGCCCTTCGGGACAGGGTCACAGATACGCAGTATTTT. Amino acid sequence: CALRDRVTDTQYF.

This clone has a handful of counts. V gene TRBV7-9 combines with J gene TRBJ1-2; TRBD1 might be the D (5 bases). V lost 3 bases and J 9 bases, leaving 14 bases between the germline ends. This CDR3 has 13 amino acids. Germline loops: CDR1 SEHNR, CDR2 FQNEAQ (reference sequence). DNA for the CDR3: TGTGCCAGCAGCTTCGGTGTGGCAGGGAGCTACACCTTC. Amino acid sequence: CASSFGVAGSYTF. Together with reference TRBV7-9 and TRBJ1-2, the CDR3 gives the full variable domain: DTGVSQNPRHKITKRGQNVTFRCDPISEHNRLYWYRQTLGQGPEFLTYFQNEAQLEKSRLLSDRFSAERPKGSFSTLEIQRTEQGDSAMYLCASSFGVAGSYTFGSGTRLTVV.

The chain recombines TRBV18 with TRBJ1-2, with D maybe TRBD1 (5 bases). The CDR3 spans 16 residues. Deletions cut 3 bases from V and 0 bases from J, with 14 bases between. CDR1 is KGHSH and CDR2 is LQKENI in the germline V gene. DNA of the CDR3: TGTGCCAGCTCACCCTACGATGAAGGGGCTAACTATGGCTACACCTTC. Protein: CASSPYDEGANYGYTF.

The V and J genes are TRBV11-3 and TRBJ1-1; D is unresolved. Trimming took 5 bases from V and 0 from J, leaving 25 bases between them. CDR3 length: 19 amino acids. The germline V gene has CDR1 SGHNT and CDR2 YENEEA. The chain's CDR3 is CASSPNLPREAGMNTEAFF. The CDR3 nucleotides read TGTGCCAGCAGCCCAAATTTACCCCGGGAGGCGGGAATGAACACTGAAGCTTTCTTT.

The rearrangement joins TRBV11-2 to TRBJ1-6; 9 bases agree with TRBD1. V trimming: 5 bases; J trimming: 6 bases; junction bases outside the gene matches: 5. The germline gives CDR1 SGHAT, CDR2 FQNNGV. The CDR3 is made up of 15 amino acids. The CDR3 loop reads CASSVSGQGNSPLHF. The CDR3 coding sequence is TGTGCCAGCAGCGTATCGGGACAGGGTAATTCACCCCTCCACTTT.

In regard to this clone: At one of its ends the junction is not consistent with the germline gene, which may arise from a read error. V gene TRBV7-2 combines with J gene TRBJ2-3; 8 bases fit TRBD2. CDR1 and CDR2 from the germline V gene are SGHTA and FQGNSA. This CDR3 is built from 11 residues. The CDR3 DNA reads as TGTGCCACCAGCCCGGGGGGGACGCAGTATTTT. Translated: CATSPGGTQYF.